This T cell receptor (beta chain) comes out of a study of graft-versus-host responses after intestinal transplantation. The authors processed graft tissue to release intraepithelial and lamina propria lymphocytes. Germline CDR1 and CDR2: SGHNT and YYREEE (reference sequence). Unmatched junction bases numbered 6, after V lost 2 bases and J lost 5 bases. The CDR3 extends over 15 amino acids. The data were produced by immunoSEQ multiplex PCR, yet TCRdb's version contains in-frame clones alone and is incomplete. The data show 4,000 to 5,500 clones, around 83% seen once. The sample here was ileum tissue, taken about 130 days after intestinal transplantation. This receptor was taken from a human patient who received an intestinal transplant, so some T cells may come from the graft donor. The rearrangement joins TRBV5-4 to TRBJ2-5, with 10 nucleotides matching TRBD2. The CDR3 loop is CASSFRLAGEETQYF. CDR3 bases: TGTGCCAGCAGCTTCCGGCTAGCGGGAGAGGAGACCCAGTACTTC.